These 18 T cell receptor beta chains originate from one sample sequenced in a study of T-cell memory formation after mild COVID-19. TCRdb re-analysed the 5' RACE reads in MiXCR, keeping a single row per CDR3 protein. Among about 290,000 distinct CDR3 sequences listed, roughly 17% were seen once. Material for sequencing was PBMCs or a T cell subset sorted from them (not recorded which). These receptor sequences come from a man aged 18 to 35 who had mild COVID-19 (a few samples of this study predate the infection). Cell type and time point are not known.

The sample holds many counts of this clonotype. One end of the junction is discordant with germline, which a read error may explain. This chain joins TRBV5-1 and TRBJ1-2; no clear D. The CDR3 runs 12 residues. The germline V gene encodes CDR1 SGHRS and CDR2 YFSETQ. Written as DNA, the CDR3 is TGTGCCAGCTCCCTTGGAGGAGATGGCTACACCTTC. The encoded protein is CASSLGGDGYTF.

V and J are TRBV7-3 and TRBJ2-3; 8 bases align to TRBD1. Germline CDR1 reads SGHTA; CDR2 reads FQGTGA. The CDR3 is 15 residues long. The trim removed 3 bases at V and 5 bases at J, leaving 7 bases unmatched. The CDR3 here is CASSLGQVIGDTQYF. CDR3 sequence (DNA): TGTGCCAGCAGCTTGGGACAGGTCATTGGAGATACGCAGTATTTT.

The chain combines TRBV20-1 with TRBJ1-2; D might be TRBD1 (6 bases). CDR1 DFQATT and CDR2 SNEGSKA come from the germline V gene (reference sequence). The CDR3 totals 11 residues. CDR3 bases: TGCTTAGGGGGGGCATCAGGGGGCTACACCTTC. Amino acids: CLGGASGGYTF.

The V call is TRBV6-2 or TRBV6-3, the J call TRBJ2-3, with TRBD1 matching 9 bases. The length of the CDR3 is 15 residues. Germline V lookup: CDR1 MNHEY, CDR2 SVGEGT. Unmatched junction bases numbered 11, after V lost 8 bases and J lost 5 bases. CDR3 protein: CASWRQGGKIDTQYF. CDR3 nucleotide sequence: TGTGCCAGCTGGCGACAGGGGGGGAAAATAGATACGCAGTATTTT.

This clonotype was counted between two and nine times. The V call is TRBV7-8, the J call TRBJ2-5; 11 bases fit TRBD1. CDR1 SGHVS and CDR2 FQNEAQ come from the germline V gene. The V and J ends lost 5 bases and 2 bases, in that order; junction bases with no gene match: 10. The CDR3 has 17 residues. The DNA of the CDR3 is TGTGCCAGCAGCCTCCGGGACAGGGGGATACCGCAAGAGACCCAGTACTTC. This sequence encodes CASSLRDRGIPQETQYF.

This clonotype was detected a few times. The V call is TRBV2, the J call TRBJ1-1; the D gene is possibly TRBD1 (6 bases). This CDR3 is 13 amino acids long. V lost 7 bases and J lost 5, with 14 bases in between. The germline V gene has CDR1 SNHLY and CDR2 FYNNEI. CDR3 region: CASKTGGVTEAFF. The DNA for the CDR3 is TGTGCCAGCAAGACAGGAGGGGTGACTGAAGCTTTCTTT.

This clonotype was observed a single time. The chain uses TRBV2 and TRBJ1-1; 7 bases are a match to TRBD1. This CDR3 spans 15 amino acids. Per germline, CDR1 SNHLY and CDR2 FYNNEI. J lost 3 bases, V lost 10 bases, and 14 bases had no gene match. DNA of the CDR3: TGTGCCACCCCCCACCGGGGACAGATGTACACTGAAGCTTTCTTT. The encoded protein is CATPHRGQMYTEAFF. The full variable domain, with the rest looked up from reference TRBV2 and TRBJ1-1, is EPEVTQTPSHQVTQMGQEVILRCVPISNHLYFYWYRQILGQKVEFLVSFYNNEISEKSEIFDDQFSVERPDGSNFTLKIRSTKLEDSAMYFCATPHRGQMYTEAFFGQGTRLTVV.

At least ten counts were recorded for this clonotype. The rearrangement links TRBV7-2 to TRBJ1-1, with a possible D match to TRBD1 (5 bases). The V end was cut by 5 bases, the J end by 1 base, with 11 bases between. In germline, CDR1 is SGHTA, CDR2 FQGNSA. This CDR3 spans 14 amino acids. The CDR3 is CASSRQRSNTEAFF. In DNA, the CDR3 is TGTGCCAGCAGCCGACAGAGGTCGAACACTGAAGCTTTCTTT.

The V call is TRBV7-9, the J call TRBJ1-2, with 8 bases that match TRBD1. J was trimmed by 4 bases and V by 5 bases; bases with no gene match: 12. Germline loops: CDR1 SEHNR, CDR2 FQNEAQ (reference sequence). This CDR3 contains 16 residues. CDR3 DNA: TGTGCCAGCAGCCACGGACAGGGCGTCCGGGGCTATGGCTACACCTTC. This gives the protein CASSHGQGVRGYGYTF.

The CDR3, as DNA: TGTGCCAGCAGTGATTTAGGCGAAAACTACGAGCAGTACTTC. It translates to CASSDLGENYEQYF. The chain carries TRBV2 and TRBJ2-7; no definite D call. V was cut by 3 bases and J by 3 bases, with 12 bases left in between. The CDR3 is 14 residues long. Per germline, CDR1 SNHLY and CDR2 FYNNEI.

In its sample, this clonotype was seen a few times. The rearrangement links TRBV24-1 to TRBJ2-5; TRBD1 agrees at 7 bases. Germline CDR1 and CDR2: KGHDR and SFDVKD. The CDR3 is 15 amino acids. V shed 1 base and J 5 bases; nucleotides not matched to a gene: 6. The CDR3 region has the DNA TGTGCCACCAGTGATTTTGACAGGGCTGGCGAGACCCAGTACTTC. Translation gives CATSDFDRAGETQYF.

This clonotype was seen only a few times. The CDR3, as DNA: TGTGCCAGCAGTAACGACAGGGGAAGCTACGAGCAGTACGTC. Residues: CASSNDRGSYEQYV. The rearrangement joins TRBV6-5 to TRBJ2-7; 8 bases map to TRBD1. The CDR3 is 14 residues long. Germline trimming cut 5 bases from V and 3 bases from J; bases unmatched to any gene: 6. Germline V gene data show CDR1 as MNHEY and CDR2 as SVGAGI.

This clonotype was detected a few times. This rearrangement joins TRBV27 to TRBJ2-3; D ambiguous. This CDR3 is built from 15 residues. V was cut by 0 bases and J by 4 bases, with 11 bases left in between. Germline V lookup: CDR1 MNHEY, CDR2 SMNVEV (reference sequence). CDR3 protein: CASSLSGGRADTQYF. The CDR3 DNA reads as TGTGCCAGCAGTTTATCGGGTGGCCGGGCAGATACGCAGTATTTT.

The CDR3 sequence: CASSLALTSTGELFF. The CDR3 bases are TGTGCCAGCAGCTTAGCGCTGACTAGCACCGGGGAGCTGTTTTTT. The chain recombines TRBV7-8 with TRBJ2-2; D is possibly TRBD2 (6 bases). V lost 0 bases to trimming and J lost 4 bases, with 9 bases between them. Germline V gene sequence: CDR1 SGHVS, CDR2 FQNEAQ. The CDR3 runs to 15 residues.

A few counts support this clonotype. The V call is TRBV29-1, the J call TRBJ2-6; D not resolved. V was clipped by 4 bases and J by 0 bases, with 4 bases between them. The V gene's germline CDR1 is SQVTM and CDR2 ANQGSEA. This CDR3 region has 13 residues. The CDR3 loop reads CSVVFSGANVLTF. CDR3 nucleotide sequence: TGCAGCGTTGTATTCTCTGGGGCCAACGTCCTGACTTTC. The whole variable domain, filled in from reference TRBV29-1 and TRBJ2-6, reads SAVISQKPSRDICQRGTSLTIQCQVDSQVTMMFWYRQQPGQSLTLIATANQGSEATYESGFVIDKFPISRPNLTFSTLTVSNMSPEDSSIYLCSVVFSGANVLTFGAGSRLTVL.

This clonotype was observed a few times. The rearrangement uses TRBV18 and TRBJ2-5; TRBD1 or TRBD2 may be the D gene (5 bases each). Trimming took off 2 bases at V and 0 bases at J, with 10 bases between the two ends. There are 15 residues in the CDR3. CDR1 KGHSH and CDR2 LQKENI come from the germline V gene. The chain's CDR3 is CASSPGTVYQETQYF. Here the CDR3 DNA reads TGTGCCAGCTCACCAGGGACGGTGTACCAAGAGACCCAGTACTTC.

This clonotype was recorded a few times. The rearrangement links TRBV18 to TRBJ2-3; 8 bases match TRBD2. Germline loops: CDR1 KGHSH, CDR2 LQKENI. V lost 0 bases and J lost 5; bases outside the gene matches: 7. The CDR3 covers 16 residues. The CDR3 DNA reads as TGTGCCAGCTCACCACCGGGAGCGGGGGAGGTAGATACGCAGTATTTT. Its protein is CASSPPGAGEVDTQYF. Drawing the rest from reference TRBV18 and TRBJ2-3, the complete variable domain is NAGVMQNPRHLVRRRGQEARLRCSPMKGHSHVYWYRQLPEEGLKFMVYLQKENIIDESGMPKERFSAEFPKEGPSILRIQQVVRGDSAAYFCASSPPGAGEVDTQYFGPGTRLTVL.

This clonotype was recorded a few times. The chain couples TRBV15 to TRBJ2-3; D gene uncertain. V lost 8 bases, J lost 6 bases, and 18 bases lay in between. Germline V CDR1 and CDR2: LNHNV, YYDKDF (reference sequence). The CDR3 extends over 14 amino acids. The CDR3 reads CATAWAGDTDTQYF. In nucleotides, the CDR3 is TGTGCCACCGCTTGGGCCGGAGACACTGATACGCAGTATTTT. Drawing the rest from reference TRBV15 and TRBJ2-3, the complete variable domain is DAMVIQNPRYQVTQFGKPVTLSCSQTLNHNVMYWYQQKSSQAPKLLFHYYDKDFNNEADTPDNFQSRRPNTSFCFLDIRSPGLGDTAMYLCATAWAGDTDTQYFGPGTRLTVL.